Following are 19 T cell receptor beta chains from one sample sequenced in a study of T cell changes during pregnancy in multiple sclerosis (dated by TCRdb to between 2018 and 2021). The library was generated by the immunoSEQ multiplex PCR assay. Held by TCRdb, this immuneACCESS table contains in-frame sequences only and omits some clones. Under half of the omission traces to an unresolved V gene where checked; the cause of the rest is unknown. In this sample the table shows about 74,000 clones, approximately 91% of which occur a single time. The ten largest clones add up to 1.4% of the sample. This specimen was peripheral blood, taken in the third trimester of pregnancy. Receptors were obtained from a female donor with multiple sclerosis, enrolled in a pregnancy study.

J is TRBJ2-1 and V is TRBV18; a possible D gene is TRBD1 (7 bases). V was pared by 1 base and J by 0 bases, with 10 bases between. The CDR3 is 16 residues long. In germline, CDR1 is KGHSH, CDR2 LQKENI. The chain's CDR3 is CASSPRGDSSYNEQFF. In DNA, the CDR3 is TGTGCCAGCTCACCACGCGGGGACAGCTCCTACAATGAGCAGTTCTTC.

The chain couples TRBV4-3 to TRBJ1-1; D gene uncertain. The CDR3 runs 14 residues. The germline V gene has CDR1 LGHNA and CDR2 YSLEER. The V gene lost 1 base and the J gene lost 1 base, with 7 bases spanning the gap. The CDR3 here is CASSQAAENTEAFF. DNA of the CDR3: TGCGCCAGCAGCCAAGCCGCAGAGAACACTGAAGCTTTCTTT.

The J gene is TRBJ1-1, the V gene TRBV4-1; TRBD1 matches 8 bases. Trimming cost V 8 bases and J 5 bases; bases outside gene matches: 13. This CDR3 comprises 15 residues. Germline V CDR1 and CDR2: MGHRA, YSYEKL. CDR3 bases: TGCGCCAGCCGGCAGGGACAGGCCCCCCAGACTGAAGCTTTCTTT. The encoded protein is CASRQGQAPQTEAFF.

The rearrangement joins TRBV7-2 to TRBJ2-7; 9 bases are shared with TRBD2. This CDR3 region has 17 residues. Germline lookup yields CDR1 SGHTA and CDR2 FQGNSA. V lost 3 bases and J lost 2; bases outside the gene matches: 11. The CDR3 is CASSFAAGGRPAYEQYF. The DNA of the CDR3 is TGTGCCAGCAGCTTCGCCGCGGGGGGGAGACCCGCCTACGAGCAGTACTTC.

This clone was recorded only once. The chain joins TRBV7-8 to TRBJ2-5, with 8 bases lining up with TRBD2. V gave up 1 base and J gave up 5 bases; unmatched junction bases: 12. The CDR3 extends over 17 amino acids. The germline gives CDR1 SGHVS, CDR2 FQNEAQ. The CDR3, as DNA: TGTGCCAGCAGCTTAGTGACCGGGGGGGGCCCCTCCGAGACCCAGTACTTC. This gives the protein CASSLVTGGGPSETQYF.

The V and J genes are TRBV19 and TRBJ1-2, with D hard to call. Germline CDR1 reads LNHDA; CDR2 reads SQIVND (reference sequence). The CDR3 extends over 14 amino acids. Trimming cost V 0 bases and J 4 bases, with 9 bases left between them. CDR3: CASSIDAGGYGYTF. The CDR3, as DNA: TGTGCCAGTAGTATAGACGCCGGCGGCTATGGCTACACCTTC.

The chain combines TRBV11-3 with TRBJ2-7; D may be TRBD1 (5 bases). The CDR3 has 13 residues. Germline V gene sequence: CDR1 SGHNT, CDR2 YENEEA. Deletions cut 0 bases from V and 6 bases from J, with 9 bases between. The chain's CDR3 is CASSLEGETEQYF. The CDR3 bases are TGTGCCAGCAGCTTAGAAGGGGAAACCGAGCAGTACTTC.

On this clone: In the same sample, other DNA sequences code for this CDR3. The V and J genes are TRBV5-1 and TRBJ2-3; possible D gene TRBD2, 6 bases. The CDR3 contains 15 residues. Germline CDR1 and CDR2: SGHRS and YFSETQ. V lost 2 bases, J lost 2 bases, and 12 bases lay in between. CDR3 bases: TGCGCCAGCAGCTTACGGGACTCCTTCACAGATACGCAGTATTTT. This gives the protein CASSLRDSFTDTQYF.

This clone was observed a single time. The CDR3 protein is CASSNPSWGVTNEKLFF. The CDR3 DNA reads TGTGCCAGCAGTAACCCCAGCTGGGGAGTCACTAATGAAAAACTGTTTTTT. This chain connects TRBV9 to TRBJ1-4; D gene ambiguous. Germline V CDR1 and CDR2: SGDLS, YYNGEE. Trimming took off 5 bases at V and 2 bases at J, with 19 bases between the two ends. CDR3 length: 17 amino acids.

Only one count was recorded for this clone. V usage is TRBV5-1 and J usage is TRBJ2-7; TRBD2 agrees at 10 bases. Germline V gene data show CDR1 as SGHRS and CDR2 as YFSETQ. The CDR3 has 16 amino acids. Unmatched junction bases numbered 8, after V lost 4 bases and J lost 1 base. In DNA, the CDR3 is TGCGCCAGCAGCCTCTTTCAAGCGGGGGGGTCCTACGAGCAGTACTTC. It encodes CASSLFQAGGSYEQYF.

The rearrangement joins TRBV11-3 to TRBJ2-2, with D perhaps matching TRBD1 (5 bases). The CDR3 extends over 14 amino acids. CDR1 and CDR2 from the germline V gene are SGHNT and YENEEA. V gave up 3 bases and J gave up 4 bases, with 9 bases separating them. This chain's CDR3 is CASSFTGLTGELFF. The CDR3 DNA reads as TGTGCCAGCAGCTTCACAGGTCTCACCGGGGAGCTGTTTTTT. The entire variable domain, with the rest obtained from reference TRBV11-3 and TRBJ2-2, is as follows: EAGVVQSPRYKIIEKKQPVAFWCNPISGHNTLYWYLQNLGQGPELLIRYENEEAVDDSQLPKDRFSAERLKGVDSTLKIQPAELGDSAVYLCASSFTGLTGELFFGEGSRLTVL.

The CDR3 region is CASSPRGGELTGELFF. The CDR3 DNA follows: TGTGCCAGCAGCCCCCGGGGAGGGGAGCTCACCGGGGAGCTGTTTTTT. J is TRBJ2-2 and V is TRBV11-3; 7 nucleotides match TRBD2. Trimming at V came to 5 bases and at J to 4 bases, leaving 10 bases not matched to a gene. CDR1 and CDR2 from the germline V gene are SGHNT and YENEEA. The length of the CDR3 is 16 residues.

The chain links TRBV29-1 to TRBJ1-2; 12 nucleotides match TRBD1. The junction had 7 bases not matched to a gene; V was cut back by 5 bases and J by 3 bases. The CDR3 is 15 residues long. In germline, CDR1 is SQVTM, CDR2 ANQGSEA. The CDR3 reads CSVSGTGGRDYGYTF. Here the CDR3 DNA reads TGCAGCGTTTCCGGGACAGGGGGCCGGGACTATGGCTACACCTTC.

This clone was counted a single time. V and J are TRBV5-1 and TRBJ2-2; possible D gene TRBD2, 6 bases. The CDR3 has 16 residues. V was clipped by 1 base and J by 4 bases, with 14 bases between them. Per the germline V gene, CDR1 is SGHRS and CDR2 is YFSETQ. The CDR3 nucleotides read TGCGCCAGCAGCTTGCAACCGCGGGGAGCCACCGGGGAGCTGTTTTTT. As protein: CASSLQPRGATGELFF.

This CDR3 is CASSLDRVYNEQFF. CDR3 coding DNA: TGTGCCAGCTCCCTCGACAGGGTTTACAATGAGCAGTTCTTC. J is TRBJ2-1 and V is TRBV18; 7 bases line up with TRBD1. The ends lost 6 bases at V and 4 bases at J; junction bases unmatched: 6. CDR1 and CDR2 from the germline V gene are KGHSH and LQKENI. The CDR3 extends over 14 amino acids.

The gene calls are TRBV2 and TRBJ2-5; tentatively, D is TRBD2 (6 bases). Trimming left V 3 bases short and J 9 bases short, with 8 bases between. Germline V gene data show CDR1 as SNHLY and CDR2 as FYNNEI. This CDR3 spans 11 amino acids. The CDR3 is CASSDWGAQYF. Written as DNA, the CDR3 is TGTGCCAGCAGTGACTGGGGGGCCCAGTACTTC.

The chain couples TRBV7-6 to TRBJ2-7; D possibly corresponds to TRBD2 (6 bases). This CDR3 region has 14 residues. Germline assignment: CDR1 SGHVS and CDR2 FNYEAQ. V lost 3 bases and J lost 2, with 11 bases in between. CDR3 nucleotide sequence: TGTGCCAGCAGCTTTGCGGGGAGGACCTACGAGCAGTACTTC. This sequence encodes CASSFAGRTYEQYF.

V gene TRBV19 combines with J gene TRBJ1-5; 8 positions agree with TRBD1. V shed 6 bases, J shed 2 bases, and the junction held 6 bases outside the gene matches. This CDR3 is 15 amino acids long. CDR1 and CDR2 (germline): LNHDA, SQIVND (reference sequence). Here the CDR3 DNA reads TGTGCCAGTAGGAGACAGGGGTCCGGCAATCAGCCCCAGCATTTT. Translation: CASRRQGSGNQPQHF.

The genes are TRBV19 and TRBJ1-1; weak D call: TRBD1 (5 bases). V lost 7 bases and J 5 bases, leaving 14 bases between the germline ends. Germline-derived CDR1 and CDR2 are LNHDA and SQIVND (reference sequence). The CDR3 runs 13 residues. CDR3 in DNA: TGTGCCAGTACCGTCGCCAGGGAAACTGAAGCTTTCTTT. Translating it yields CASTVARETEAFF.